One and the same sample provided the 26 T cell receptor beta chains below, sequenced in a study of blood T cells in healthy people across ages. The authors ran a second PCR of 7 to 11 cycles using a sample-barcoded 5' primer and a J-beta primer mix. TCRdb passed the 5' RACE reads through MiXCR, listing each CDR3 protein once. This sample has some 930,000 distinct CDR3 sequences, with about 29% found just once. The sample also formed part of further work on T cells of mothers and their children.

Specimen: blood. The receptor source for this set is a middle-aged woman in good health.

CDR3 sequence: CASSLGLARGTDTQYF. The CDR3 nucleotides read TGTGCCAGCAGTCTAGGACTAGCGAGGGGCACAGATACGCAGTATTTT. The rearrangement uses TRBV9 and TRBJ2-3, with 9 bases matching TRBD2. The trim removed 5 bases at V and 1 base at J, leaving 8 bases unmatched. This CDR3 is built from 16 residues. The germline V gene has CDR1 SGDLS and CDR2 YYNGEE. Combining the CDR3 with reference TRBV9 and TRBJ2-3 gives the whole variable domain DSGVTQTPKHLITATGQRVTLRCSPRSGDLSVYWYQQSLDQGLQFLIQYYNGEERAKGNILERFSAQQFPDLHSELNLSSLELGDSALYFCASSLGLARGTDTQYFGPGTRLTVL.

This clonotype was counted many times. The chain has TRBV12-3 or TRBV12-4 and TRBJ2-7; D gene uncertain. The CDR3 contains 13 residues. The V end was cut by 5 bases, the J end by 3 bases, with 11 bases between. The CDR3 DNA sequence: TGTGCCAGCAGTCTCAACTGGGGCTACGAGCAGTACTTC. Its protein product is CASSLNWGYEQYF.

This clonotype was counted many times. This chain joins TRBV7-2 and TRBJ2-3; D not certain. The ends were cut back, 4 bases at V and 0 bases at J, with 8 bases in the middle. Germline V gene lookup returns CDR1 SGHTA and CDR2 FQGNSA. The CDR3 consists of 14 residues. CDR3 bases: TGTGCCAGCAGCTCCAGTGCTAGCACAGATACGCAGTATTTT. Amino acid sequence: CASSSSASTDTQYF.

The chain joins TRBV6-1 to TRBJ1-3; 12 positions agree with TRBD1. The CDR3 contains 18 residues. Germline CDR1 reads MNHNS; CDR2 reads SASEGT. J lost 2 bases, V lost 6 bases, and 11 bases had no gene match. The CDR3 DNA is TGTGCCAGCAGCCCCCGGGACAGGGGGCGCAAGACTGGAAACACCATATATTTT. This encodes CASSPRDRGRKTGNTIYF.

This clonotype was recorded many times. The rearrangement joins TRBV20-1 to TRBJ1-5; D is undetermined. V gave up 0 bases and J gave up 2 bases, with 8 bases separating them. CDR1 DFQATT and CDR2 SNEGSKA come from the germline V gene (reference sequence). The CDR3 covers 14 residues. The CDR3 DNA is TGCAGTGCTAGAGATCAGCGCGGCAATCAGCCCCAGCATTTT. Residues: CSARDQRGNQPQHF.

The V call is TRBV20-1, the J call TRBJ2-5; 7 nucleotides match TRBD1. The V and J ends lost 0 bases and 1 base, in that order; junction bases with no gene match: 8. Germline values: CDR1 DFQATT, CDR2 SNEGSKA (reference sequence). The CDR3 length is 16 residues. CDR3 bases: TGCAGTGCTAGAGATTGGGGCAGGGGGTCCCAAGAGACCCAGTACTTC. Its protein is CSARDWGRGSQETQYF.

This clonotype has a count of ten or more. The chain uses TRBV20-1 and TRBJ2-7; 10 bases map to TRBD2. The CDR3 is made up of 16 amino acids. The V and J ends lost 1 base and 0 bases, in that order; junction bases with no gene match: 6. Germline V gene sequence: CDR1 DFQATT, CDR2 SNEGSKA (reference sequence). Written as DNA, the CDR3 is TGCAGTGCTAGAGGCCGAGCGGGGGGGGACTCCTACGAGCAGTACTTC. Translating gives CSARGRAGGDSYEQYF.

This clonotype was seen only a few times. The DNA for the CDR3 is TGTGCCAGCAGTTACGGGGGGGCCGAATACGAGCAGTACTTC. Its protein is CASSYGGAEYEQYF. V is TRBV6-5 and J is TRBJ2-7; D possibly corresponds to TRBD2 (7 bases). Germline values: CDR1 MNHEY, CDR2 SVGAGI. V was cut by 2 bases and J by 4 bases, with 12 bases left in between. The CDR3 is 14 amino acids.

Only a few counts were recorded for this clonotype. A clone one base away is much larger, so this may be a read error. The chain joins TRBV15 to TRBJ2-7; TRBD1 matches at 8 bases. Germline assignment: CDR1 LNHNV and CDR2 YYDKDF (reference sequence). Trimming at V came to 8 bases and at J to 4 bases, leaving 7 bases not matched to a gene. The CDR3 totals 13 residues. The CDR3 region is CATGQGATYEQYF. As DNA, the CDR3 is TGTGCCACCGGTCAGGGGGCGACGTACGAGCAGTACTTC.

This clonotype was recorded many times. V and J are TRBV20-1 and TRBJ2-7; no definite D call. The CDR3 is 14 residues long. The germline CDR1 and CDR2 sequences are DFQATT and SNEGSKA (reference sequence). With 0 bases removed from V and 2 bases from J, the gap between germline ends came to 11 bases. The CDR3 loop is CSARDRNSPYEQYF. CDR3 coding DNA: TGCAGTGCTAGAGATCGTAACAGCCCCTACGAGCAGTACTTC.

This clonotype occurred many times. The genes are TRBV20-1 and TRBJ2-7; D is ambiguous. The CDR3 contains 14 residues. Germline V gives CDR1 DFQATT, CDR2 SNEGSKA (reference sequence). Trimming removed 6 bases from V and 4 bases from J, with 19 bases in between. The CDR3 sequence is CSAVTRRQVYEQYF. The CDR3 DNA is TGCAGTGCCGTAACCCGGCGTCAGGTATACGAGCAGTACTTC.

The chain employs TRBV24-1 and TRBJ1-1; maybe TRBD1 (5 bases). CDR1 is KGHDR and CDR2 is SFDVKD in the germline V gene. The CDR3 covers 15 residues. Deletions cut 1 base from V and 4 bases from J, with 12 bases between. CDR3 amino acids: CATSDFRGAGTEAFF. As DNA, the CDR3 is TGTGCCACCAGTGATTTTAGGGGCGCGGGCACTGAAGCTTTCTTT.

The chain links TRBV30 to TRBJ2-1; D perhaps matches TRBD1 (6 bases). This CDR3 region has 13 residues. CDR1 is GTSNPN and CDR2 is SVGIG in the germline V gene (reference sequence). Trimming pared 1 base from V and 6 bases from J, leaving 10 bases between. CDR3 protein: CAWSALGANEQFF. The CDR3 nucleotides are TGTGCCTGGAGTGCACTGGGGGCCAATGAGCAGTTCTTC.

With respect to this clonotype: One junction end does not reproduce the germline sequence, and a read error may be involved. The chain combines TRBV12-3 or TRBV12-4 with TRBJ2-7, with TRBD2 matching 7 bases. The CDR3 sequence is 13 residues long. The CDR3: CASSYGGFYEQDF. The CDR3 DNA reads TGTGCCAGCAGTTACGGGGGGTTCTACGAGCAGGACTTC.

This clonotype was recorded many times. The chain links TRBV5-1 to TRBJ2-6; D might be TRBD1 (5 bases). Between the trimmed V and J ends, which lost 0 bases and 0 bases, there was a span of 13 bases. The CDR3 runs to 18 residues. Per germline, CDR1 SGHRS and CDR2 YFSETQ. Here the CDR3 DNA reads TGCGCCAGCAGCTTGGCCGGCAGGGCTCTCTCTGGGGCCAACGTCCTGACTTTC. This codes for CASSLAGRALSGANVLTF.

The chain combines TRBV20-1 with TRBJ2-4; a possible D gene is TRBD1 (5 bases). TRBJ2-5 explains the end of the DNA better; the J call may be wrong. This CDR3 region has 15 residues. CDR1 and CDR2 from the germline V gene are DFQATT and SNEGSKA (reference sequence). The CDR3 DNA sequence: TGCAGTGCTAGAGATCCAGGGATGTCGGTAGAGACCCAGTACTTC. This gives the protein CSARDPGMSVETQYF.

This chain uses TRBV3-1 with TRBJ1-4, with TRBD1 identical over 10 bases. V shed 0 bases, J shed 6 bases, and the junction held 7 bases outside the gene matches. The V gene's germline CDR1 is LGHDT and CDR2 YNNKEL (reference sequence). This CDR3 has 17 residues. CDR3 residues: CASSQDGPGQGYEKLFF. DNA of the CDR3: TGTGCCAGCAGCCAAGATGGTCCGGGACAGGGGTATGAAAAACTGTTTTTT. The entire variable domain, with the rest obtained from reference TRBV3-1 and TRBJ1-4, is as follows: DTAVSQTPKYLVTQMGNDKSIKCEQNLGHDTMYWYKQDSKKFLKIMFSYNNKELIINETVPNRFSPKSPDKAHLNLHINSLELGDSAVYFCASSQDGPGQGYEKLFFGSGTQLSVL.

The rearrangement links TRBV2 to TRBJ2-1; D is possibly TRBD2 (5 bases). This CDR3 is 15 amino acids long. Germline loops: CDR1 SNHLY, CDR2 FYNNEI. The V gene lost 1 base and the J gene lost 8 bases, with 15 bases spanning the gap. CDR3 DNA sequence: TGTGCCAGCAGTGAAGGGAGGTCCCTAGTGGATGAGCAGTTCTTC. Translated: CASSEGRSLVDEQFF.

The sample holds many counts of this clonotype. The chain links TRBV20-1 to TRBJ1-6; D is possibly TRBD1 (6 bases). V lost 2 bases and J 3 bases, leaving 14 bases between the germline ends. The CDR3 sequence is 16 residues long. Germline V CDR1 and CDR2: DFQATT, SNEGSKA (reference sequence). CDR3 protein: CSARNRVKGYNSPLHF. The DNA of the CDR3 is TGCAGTGCTAGAAACAGGGTTAAGGGCTATAATTCACCCCTCCACTTT.

This clonotype was seen a handful of times. V usage is TRBV9 and J usage is TRBJ2-7; 9 bases line up with TRBD1. The J call may be faulty, since TRBJ2-5 better matches the DNA end. The CDR3 runs 17 residues. CDR1 and CDR2 (germline): SGDLS, YYNGEE. DNA for the CDR3: TGTGCCAGCGGGGGCGTTAGGACAGGGGCCGACGGAGAGACCCAGTACTTC. This sequence encodes CASGGVRTGADGETQYF.

This clonotype was observed many times. The rearrangement joins TRBV5-1 to TRBJ2-1, with TRBD1 matching over 8 bases. The CDR3 totals 15 residues. The V and J ends lost 4 bases and 6 bases, in that order; junction bases with no gene match: 9. CDR1 is SGHRS and CDR2 is YFSETQ in the germline V gene. CDR3 coding DNA: TGCGCCAGCAGCCCGGACAGGGCAATTGGCAATGAGCAGTTCTTC. Translating gives CASSPDRAIGNEQFF.

Remarks on this clonotype: A much larger clone sits a single nucleotide away, making a read error possible. The chain is built from TRBV12-3 or TRBV12-4 and TRBJ2-5, with unresolved D. CDR3 length: 13 residues. The ends were cut back, 3 bases at V and 11 bases at J, with 16 bases in the middle. The CDR3 is CASSFVESAEQYF. Here the CDR3 DNA reads TGTGCCAGCAGTTTTGTCGAATCCGCTGAGCAGTACTTC.

This clonotype has a count of ten or more. The gene calls are TRBV4-1 and TRBJ2-7, with a possible D match to TRBD1 (6 bases). The ends were cut back, 2 bases at V and 4 bases at J, with 12 bases in the middle. The CDR3 contains 14 residues. The V gene's germline CDR1 is MGHRA and CDR2 YSYEKL. The CDR3 reads CASSQPRGGYEQYF. The DNA of the CDR3 is TGCGCCAGCAGCCAACCCAGGGGTGGATACGAGCAGTACTTC.

On this clonotype: One end of the junction does not line up with germline, which may come from a read error. This sequence joins TRBV20-1 and TRBJ1-6; TRBD1 matches at 9 bases. This CDR3 is 14 amino acids long. Germline CDR1 reads DFQATT; CDR2 reads SNEGSKA (reference sequence). CDR3 DNA sequence: TGCAGTGCTTTCCCGGGACAGGGTAGTTCATCCCTCCACTTT. Encoded protein: CSAFPGQGSSSLHF.

In this sample, this clonotype turned up many times. The chain is built from TRBV7-2 and TRBJ2-7; possibly TRBD1 for D (7 bases). Germline assignment: CDR1 SGHTA and CDR2 FQGNSA. CDR3 length equals 14 residues. V dropped 3 bases and J dropped 4 bases, with 13 bases sitting between them. This CDR3 is CASSLSQGGYEQYF. The CDR3 nucleotides are TGTGCCAGCAGCTTGAGTCAGGGGGGATACGAGCAGTACTTC.

There are a few counts of this clonotype. The V and J genes are TRBV3-1 and TRBJ2-1; D call uncertain. Between the trimmed V and J ends, which lost 3 bases and 9 bases, there was a span of 6 bases. The germline CDR1 and CDR2 sequences are LGHDT and YNNKEL (reference sequence). The CDR3 sequence is 11 residues long. The CDR3 DNA is TGTGCCAGCAGCCAGGGCCTTGAGCAGTTCTTC. Its translation: CASSQGLEQFF.